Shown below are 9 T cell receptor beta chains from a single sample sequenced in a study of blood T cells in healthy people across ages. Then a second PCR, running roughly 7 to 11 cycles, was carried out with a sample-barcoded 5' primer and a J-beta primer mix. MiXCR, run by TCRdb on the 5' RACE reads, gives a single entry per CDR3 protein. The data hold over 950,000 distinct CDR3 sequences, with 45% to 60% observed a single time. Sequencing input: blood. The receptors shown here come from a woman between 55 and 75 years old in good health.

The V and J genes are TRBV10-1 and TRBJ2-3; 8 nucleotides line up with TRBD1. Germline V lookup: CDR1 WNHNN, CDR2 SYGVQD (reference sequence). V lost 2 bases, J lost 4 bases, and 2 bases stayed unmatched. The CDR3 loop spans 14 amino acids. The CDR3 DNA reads TGCGCCAGCAGTGAGGGACAGGGCCCAGATACGCAGTATTTT. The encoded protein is CASSEGQGPDTQYF.

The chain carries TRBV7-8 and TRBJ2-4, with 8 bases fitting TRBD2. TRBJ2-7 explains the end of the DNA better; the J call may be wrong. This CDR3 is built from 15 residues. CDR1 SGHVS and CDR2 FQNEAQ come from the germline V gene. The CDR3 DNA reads TGTGCCAGCAGCTTAGAAAGCGGGAGACACTACGAGCAGTACTTC. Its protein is CASSLESGRHYEQYF.

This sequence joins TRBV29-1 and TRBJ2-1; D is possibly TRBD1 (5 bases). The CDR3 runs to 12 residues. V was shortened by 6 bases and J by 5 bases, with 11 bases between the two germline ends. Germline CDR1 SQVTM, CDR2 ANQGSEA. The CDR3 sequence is CSVHDRHNEQFF. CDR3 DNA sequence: TGCAGCGTCCACGACAGACACAATGAGCAGTTCTTC.

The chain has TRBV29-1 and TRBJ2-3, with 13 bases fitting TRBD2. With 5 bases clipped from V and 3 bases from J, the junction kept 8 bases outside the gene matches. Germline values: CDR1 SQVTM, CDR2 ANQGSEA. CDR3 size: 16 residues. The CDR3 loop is CSVTGLAGVSTDTQYF. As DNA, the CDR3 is TGCAGCGTTACAGGACTAGCGGGAGTCTCTACAGATACGCAGTATTTT.

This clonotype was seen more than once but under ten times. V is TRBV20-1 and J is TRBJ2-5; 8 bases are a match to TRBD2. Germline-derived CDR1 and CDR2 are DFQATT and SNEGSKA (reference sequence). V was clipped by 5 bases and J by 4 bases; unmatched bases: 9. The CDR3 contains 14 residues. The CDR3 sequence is CSAPPGGGGETQYF. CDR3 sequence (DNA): TGCAGTGCTCCTCCGGGAGGGGGTGGAGAGACCCAGTACTTC.

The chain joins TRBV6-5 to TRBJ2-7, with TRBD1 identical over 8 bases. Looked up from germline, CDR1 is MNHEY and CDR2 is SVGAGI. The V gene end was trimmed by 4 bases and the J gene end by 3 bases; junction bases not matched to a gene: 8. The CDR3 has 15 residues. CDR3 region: CASSSRQGRDYEQYF. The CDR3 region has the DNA TGTGCCAGCAGTTCCCGACAGGGGAGAGACTACGAGCAGTACTTC.

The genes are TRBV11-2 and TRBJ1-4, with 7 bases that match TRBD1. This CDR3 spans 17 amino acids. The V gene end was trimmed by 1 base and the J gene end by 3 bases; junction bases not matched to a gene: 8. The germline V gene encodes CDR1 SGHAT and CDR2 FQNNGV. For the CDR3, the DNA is TGTGCCAGCAGCTTAGGACAGGGATGGTGGGCTAATGAAAAACTGTTTTTT. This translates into CASSLGQGWWANEKLFF.

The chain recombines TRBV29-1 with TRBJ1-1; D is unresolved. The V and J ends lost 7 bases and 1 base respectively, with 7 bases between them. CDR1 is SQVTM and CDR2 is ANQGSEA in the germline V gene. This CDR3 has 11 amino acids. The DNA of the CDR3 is TGCAGCGCCGGAGAGAACACTGAAGCTTTCTTT. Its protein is CSAGENTEAFF.

The CDR3 DNA is TGTGCCACCAGTGATTTGCATGGGTCCAGGGAGCAGTTCTTC. Translating gives CATSDLHGSREQFF. The J gene is TRBJ2-1, the V gene TRBV24-1; D not resolved. The CDR3 is made up of 14 amino acids. V lost 0 bases, J lost 10 bases, and 12 bases lay in between. CDR1 is KGHDR and CDR2 is SFDVKD in the germline V gene.